A single sample is the source of the 32 T cell receptor beta chains below, sequenced in a study of CD8+ T cells in alopecia areata (dated by TCRdb to the late 2010s). In the paper's terms, the time point label means: about 4 weeks on oral tofacitinib. The sample's treatment or condition label, in plain terms: oral pan-JAK inhibitor, 5-10 mg twice daily. Library generation was performed with the immunoSEQ multiplex PCR assay. RNA was extracted from all samples and reverse transcribed into cDNA, which served as template for TCR sequencing. TCRdb carries this immuneACCESS record with in-frame sequences only. Its versions omit some clonotypes, under half of them owing to an unresolved V gene in the studies checked, with the rest unexplained. The sample table lists some 120,000 clones, approximately 60% of them with a count of one. The ten biggest clones cover around 6% of the sample. Sequencing used CD4+ T cells sorted from blood, obtained at week 4, from a patient treated with tofacitinib. The receptor source for this set is a human donor with alopecia areata.

The chain carries TRBV30 and TRBJ1-2; possible D gene TRBD1, 5 bases. The germline V and J ends were trimmed by 0 bases and 8 bases, with 13 bases remaining between them. Germline loops: CDR1 GTSNPN, CDR2 SVGIG (reference sequence). The CDR3 is made up of 13 amino acids. This CDR3 reads CAWSVRGVGGYTF. The CDR3 bases are TGTGCCTGGAGTGTACGGGGGGTGGGAGGCTACACCTTC.

The gene calls are TRBV20-1 and TRBJ2-5; D unresolved. CDR1 is DFQATT, CDR2 SNEGSKA, per germline (reference sequence). Trimming shortened V by 3 bases and J by 1 base, and 0 bases separated the two germline ends. The CDR3 is 10 residues long. The CDR3 DNA follows: TGCAGTGCTAGCCAAGAGACCCAGTACTTC. This encodes CSASQETQYF.

There are a few counts of this clone. The chain links TRBV27 to TRBJ2-2, with 10 bases fitting TRBD2. The CDR3 totals 15 residues. From germline, CDR1 is MNHEY and CDR2 SMNVEV (reference sequence). Germline trimming cut 4 bases from V and 6 bases from J; bases unmatched to any gene: 5. The CDR3 nucleotides read TGTGCCAGCAGTTCGACTAGCGGGTACGCCGGGGAGCTGTTTTTT. This sequence encodes CASSSTSGYAGELFF.

This clone was counted between two and nine times. This chain connects TRBV6-6 to TRBJ2-3, with no clear D. This CDR3 has 13 residues. With 3 bases removed from V and 1 base from J, the gap between germline ends came to 5 bases. CDR1 MNHNY and CDR2 SVGAGI come from the germline V gene (reference sequence). As DNA, the CDR3 is TGTGCCAGCAGTTATGACGGCACAGATACGCAGTATTTT. Its protein is CASSYDGTDTQYF.

In DNA, the CDR3 is TGTGCCAGCAGCGAGGACAGGGTTCGAAATGAAAAACTGTTTTTT. It encodes CASSEDRVRNEKLFF. V is TRBV7-9 and J is TRBJ1-4, with 8 nucleotides matching TRBD1. The CDR3 is 15 residues long. V lost 5 bases and J lost 5; bases outside the gene matches: 7. Germline V gene data show CDR1 as SEHNR and CDR2 as FQNEAQ (reference sequence).

This clone was detected only once. The chain recombines TRBV5-1 with TRBJ2-2, with D maybe TRBD2 (6 bases). CDR1 and CDR2 (germline): SGHRS, YFSETQ. The CDR3 is 16 residues long. V lost 3 bases to trimming and J lost 2 bases, with 14 bases between them. DNA for the CDR3: TGCGCCAGCAGCTCGTACGGGACTCCCAACACCGGGGAGCTGTTTTTT. Residues: CASSSYGTPNTGELFF.

V and J are TRBV9 and TRBJ2-7, with D unclear. The CDR3 runs to 14 residues. V was trimmed by 0 bases and J by 3 bases, leaving 10 bases between them. The germline V gene encodes CDR1 SGDLS and CDR2 YYNGEE. CDR3 DNA sequence: TGTGCCAGCAGCGTAGATCCTCTCAGCTACGAGCAGTACTTC. Protein sequence: CASSVDPLSYEQYF.

The chain recombines TRBV6-1 with TRBJ2-3; D unclear. The germline CDR1 and CDR2 sequences are MNHNS and SASEGT. The CDR3 loop spans 16 amino acids. V lost 4 bases to trimming and J lost 0 bases, with 14 bases between them. The CDR3 coding sequence is TGTGCCAGCAGTGCCCTGACACACGTGAGCACAGATACGCAGTATTTT. Its translation is CASSALTHVSTDTQYF.

The chain recombines TRBV10-3 with TRBJ2-1; 8 nucleotides match TRBD1. CDR3 length: 18 amino acids. The V segment lost 0 bases and the J segment 5 bases; nucleotides outside the gene matches: 12. Germline loops: CDR1 ENHRY, CDR2 SYGVKD. The CDR3 region is CAISESKPRGRQNNEQFF. The CDR3 DNA follows: TGTGCCATCAGTGAGTCCAAACCCAGGGGGCGACAAAACAATGAGCAGTTCTTC.

J is TRBJ2-5 and V is TRBV5-6; 14 bases align to TRBD2. Trimming took 4 bases from V and 4 from J; bases not matched to a gene: 3. Germline V gene data show CDR1 as SGHDT and CDR2 as YYEEEE. CDR3 length: 15 residues. The CDR3 nucleotides are TGTGCCAGCAGCGGTGGGACTAGCGGGGGAGAGACCCAGTACTTC. Protein: CASSGGTSGGETQYF.

The chain carries TRBV14 and TRBJ2-2; D not certain. This CDR3 is built from 13 residues. V lost 1 base, J lost 6 bases, and 6 bases lay in between. Germline V gene lookup returns CDR1 SGHDN and CDR2 FVKESK. The CDR3, as DNA: TGTGCCAGCAGCCAAGTGTGGGCCGGGGAGCTGTTTTTT. Protein: CASSQVWAGELFF.

This clone was detected only a few times. The J gene is TRBJ2-7, the V gene TRBV5-5, with D possibly TRBD2 on 5 matching bases. Trimming shortened V by 6 bases and J by 6 bases, and 22 bases separated the two germline ends. Looked up from germline, CDR1 is SGHKS and CDR2 is YYEKEE (reference sequence). The CDR3 loop spans 15 amino acids. Here the CDR3 DNA reads TGTGCCAGCACCCCAAACCACGGGGTTGAGGGCGAGCAGTACTTC. Amino acid sequence: CASTPNHGVEGEQYF. The entire variable domain, with the rest obtained from reference TRBV5-5 and TRBJ2-7, is as follows: DAGVTQSPTHLIKTRGQQVTLRCSPISGHKSVSWYQQVLGQGPQFIFQYYEKEERGRGNFPDRFSARQFPNYSSELNVNALLLGDSALYLCASTPNHGVEGEQYFGPGTRLTVT.

This clone has just one count. The J gene is TRBJ2-1, the V gene TRBV15, with D perhaps TRBD1 (6 bases). Germline V gene sequence: CDR1 LNHNV, CDR2 YYDKDF (reference sequence). CDR3 length equals 13 residues. Trimming removed 4 bases from V and 8 bases from J, with 12 bases in between. CDR3 loop: CATSKQGFYEQFF. CDR3 DNA sequence: TGTGCCACCAGCAAACAGGGTTTCTATGAGCAGTTCTTC.

The chain carries TRBV29-1 and TRBJ2-1; a possible D gene is TRBD1 (6 bases). The CDR3 contains 16 residues. Looked up from germline, CDR1 is SQVTM and CDR2 is ANQGSEA. V was trimmed by 4 bases and J by 7 bases, leaving 23 bases between them. CDR3 nucleotide sequence: TGCAGCGTTGGGCTACAAGGTGACAGGACCCAAAATGAGCAGTTCTTC. Amino acids: CSVGLQGDRTQNEQFF.

V and J are TRBV2 and TRBJ2-6; perhaps TRBD1 as D (5 bases). This CDR3 is 15 amino acids long. From germline, CDR1 is SNHLY and CDR2 FYNNEI. Trimming removed 3 bases from V and 2 bases from J, with 8 bases in between. In DNA form, the CDR3 reads TGTGCCAGCAGTGAGACAGCAACTGGGGCCAACGTCCTGACTTTC. This translates into CASSETATGANVLTF.

This chain links TRBV30 with TRBJ2-3; a possible D gene is TRBD2 (5 bases). CDR1 and CDR2 (germline): GTSNPN, SVGIG (reference sequence). The CDR3 extends over 13 amino acids. V was clipped by 3 bases and J by 2 bases, with 9 bases between them. CDR3 nucleotide sequence: TGTGCCTGGAGAATGAGGGCCACAGATACGCAGTATTTT. Encoded protein: CAWRMRATDTQYF. Looking up the rest from reference TRBV30 and TRBJ2-3 gives the full variable domain: SQTIHQWPATLVQPVGSPLSLECTVEGTSNPNLYWYRQAAGRGLQLLFYSVGIGQISSEVPQNLSASRPQDRQFILSSKKLLLSDSGFYLCAWRMRATDTQYFGPGTRLTVL.

The chain is built from TRBV29-1 and TRBJ2-2; D gene ambiguous. There are 13 residues in the CDR3. Deletions cut 7 bases from V and 1 base from J, with 10 bases between. CDR1 SQVTM and CDR2 ANQGSEA come from the germline V gene. In nucleotides, the CDR3 is TGCAGCGCCCACTACGGGAACACCGGGGAGCTGTTTTTT. Amino acid sequence: CSAHYGNTGELFF.

The table lists this clone with a few counts. The chain links TRBV16 to TRBJ2-3; no reliable D call. Germline V gives CDR1 KGHSY, CDR2 FQNENV. Trimming cost V 0 bases and J 3 bases, with 7 bases left between them. The CDR3 loop spans 14 amino acids. CDR3 loop: CASSQSSFTDTQYF. CDR3 DNA: TGTGCCAGCAGCCAATCGTCATTTACAGATACGCAGTATTTT.

This clone was recorded at least ten times. The rearrangement uses TRBV7-7 and TRBJ2-1; TRBD2 matches 7 bases. V lost 1 base to trimming and J lost 5 bases; unmatched junction nucleotides: 2. The CDR3 loop spans 14 amino acids. Germline values: CDR1 SSHAT, CDR2 FNYEAQ (reference sequence). The CDR3 reads CASSLDREDNEQFF. CDR3 coding DNA: TGTGCCAGCAGCTTAGATCGGGAGGACAATGAGCAGTTCTTC.

This rearrangement joins TRBV6-1 to TRBJ1-4; unclear D gene. The V gene's germline CDR1 is MNHNS and CDR2 SASEGT. This CDR3 spans 14 amino acids. V was pared by 5 bases and J by 5 bases, with 12 bases between. The CDR3 is CASSQGRLNEKLFF. CDR3 coding DNA: TGTGCCAGCAGTCAAGGTCGATTGAATGAAAAACTGTTTTTT.

This clone showed up just a few times. The chain employs TRBV25-1 and TRBJ2-1, with D hard to call. CDR3 size: 15 residues. The V and J ends lost 3 bases and 3 bases respectively, with 12 bases between them. Germline V CDR1 and CDR2: MGHDK, SYGVNS. In DNA form, the CDR3 reads TGTGCCAGCAGTGAGGGGTCTAATGGCTACAATGAGCAGTTCTTC. It codes for CASSEGSNGYNEQFF.

The chain has TRBV6-9 and TRBJ2-7; weak D call: TRBD2 (5 bases). The V end lost 6 bases, the J end lost 6 bases, and 18 bases lay between the germline ends. The CDR3 sequence is 14 residues long. The germline gives CDR1 MNHGY, CDR2 SVAAGI. CDR3 sequence: CASSRTADRSEQYF. The CDR3 bases are TGTGCCAGCAGCCGGACTGCGGACCGATCCGAGCAGTACTTC.

The chain has TRBV14 and TRBJ2-2; D is ambiguous. Trimming cost V 2 bases and J 6 bases, with 19 bases left between them. The CDR3 has 17 amino acids. The germline V gene has CDR1 SGHDN and CDR2 FVKESK. CDR3 protein: CASSQYLATVNSGELFF. The CDR3 DNA reads TGTGCCAGCAGCCAATACCTCGCGACGGTTAATTCCGGGGAGCTGTTTTTT.

The J gene is TRBJ2-1, the V gene TRBV27; 12 positions match TRBD2. Germline V CDR1 and CDR2: MNHEY, SMNVEV (reference sequence). J was trimmed by 5 bases and V by 6 bases; bases with no gene match: 2. The CDR3 contains 14 residues. In DNA form, the CDR3 reads TGTGCCAGCAGCCCTAGCGGGAGGGACAATGAGCAGTTCTTC. This sequence encodes CASSPSGRDNEQFF.

The count of this clone is one. Mismatch with germline at one junction end may stem from a read error. The V and J genes are TRBV4-3 and TRBJ1-1; possibly TRBD1 for D (5 bases). From germline, CDR1 is LGHNA and CDR2 YSLEER. This CDR3 region has 16 residues. The CDR3 reads CASSPGPNGVNTETFF. Here the CDR3 DNA reads TGCGCCAGCAGCCCGGGACCCAACGGGGTGAACACTGAAACTTTCTTT.

This clone was picked up a small number of times. The chain has TRBV5-1 and TRBJ1-6, with D hard to call. Germline CDR1 is SGHRS and CDR2 is YFSETQ. V was pared by 4 bases and J by 7 bases, with 15 bases between. The CDR3 extends over 15 amino acids. The CDR3 nucleotides read TGCGCCAGCAGCCATCCCGGACCGGGGAATTCACCCCTCCACTTT. It yields the protein CASSHPGPGNSPLHF.

This rearrangement joins TRBV30 to TRBJ1-2; possibly TRBD1 for D (6 bases). Deletions cut 4 bases from V and 5 bases from J, with 8 bases between. This CDR3 contains 11 residues. Germline V lookup: CDR1 GTSNPN, CDR2 SVGIG (reference sequence). The CDR3 protein is CAWTTGYGYTF. Here the CDR3 DNA reads TGTGCCTGGACGACAGGATATGGCTACACCTTC.

The genes are TRBV18 and TRBJ1-5; a weak D match, TRBD1 (6 bases). CDR3 length: 15 amino acids. V gave up 6 bases and J gave up 5 bases, with 17 bases separating them. Germline assignment: CDR1 KGHSH and CDR2 LQKENI. CDR3 nucleotides: TGTGCCAGCTCGGCCCTACAGGGTAACGATCAGCCCCAGCATTTT. Amino acids: CASSALQGNDQPQHF.

As DNA, the CDR3 is TGTGCCATCAGGGAAGACAGGGACAAAAACATTCAGTACTTC. Translated: CAIREDRDKNIQYF. The J gene is TRBJ2-4, the V gene TRBV10-3; TRBD1 agrees at 7 bases. The germline CDR1 and CDR2 sequences are ENHRY and SYGVKD. The CDR3 is 14 residues long. Unmatched junction bases numbered 5, after V lost 6 bases and J lost 3 bases.

This clone was counted only a few times. V usage is TRBV11-2 and J usage is TRBJ2-3; 10 bases fit TRBD2. CDR1 and CDR2 from the germline V gene are SGHAT and FQNNGV. The CDR3 runs to 15 residues. V shed 5 bases and J 5 bases; nucleotides not matched to a gene: 7. The CDR3: CASSLSGRDGDTQYF. CDR3 coding DNA: TGTGCCAGCAGCCTAAGCGGGAGGGATGGAGATACGCAGTATTTT. Together with reference TRBV11-2 and TRBJ2-3, the CDR3 gives the full variable domain: EAGVAQSPRYKIIEKRQSVAFWCNPISGHATLYWYQQILGQGPKLLIQFQNNGVVDDSQLPKDRFSAERLKGVDSTLKIQPAKLEDSAVYLCASSLSGRDGDTQYFGPGTRLTVL.

V and J are TRBV20-1 and TRBJ1-1; D is uncertain. Germline values: CDR1 DFQATT, CDR2 SNEGSKA (reference sequence). This CDR3 region has 10 residues. The CDR3 nucleotides read TGCAGCGTGGATAGCACTGAAGCTTTCTTT. Protein: CSVDSTEAFF.

V and J are TRBV7-2 and TRBJ2-7; weak D call: TRBD1 (7 bases). The CDR3 covers 14 residues. V shed 5 bases and J shed 2 bases, with 13 bases lying between them. Germline-derived CDR1 and CDR2 are SGHTA and FQGNSA. The CDR3 nucleotides are TGTGCCAGCAGCCCCCGGAGGGGGCCCTACGAGCAGTACTTC. Encoded protein: CASSPRRGPYEQYF.